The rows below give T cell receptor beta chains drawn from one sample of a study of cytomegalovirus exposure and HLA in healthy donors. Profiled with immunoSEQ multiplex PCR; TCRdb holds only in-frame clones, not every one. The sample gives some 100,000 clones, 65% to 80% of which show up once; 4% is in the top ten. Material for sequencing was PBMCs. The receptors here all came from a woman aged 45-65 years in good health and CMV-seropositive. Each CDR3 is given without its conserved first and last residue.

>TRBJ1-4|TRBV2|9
ASIGAEKLF
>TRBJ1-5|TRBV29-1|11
SVQAGGREPQH
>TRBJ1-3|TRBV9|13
ASALGGGAGNTIY
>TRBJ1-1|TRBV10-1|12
ASSESRTRVEAF
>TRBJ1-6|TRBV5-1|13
ASSLKGQGSSPLH
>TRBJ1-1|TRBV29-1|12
SVGGTVINTEAF
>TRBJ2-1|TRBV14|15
ASSQALGGGGLHEQF
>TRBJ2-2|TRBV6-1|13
ASSERGLGTGELF
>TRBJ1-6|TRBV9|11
ASSQTGDSPLH
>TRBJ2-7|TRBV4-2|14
ASSPDRGGTTVEQY
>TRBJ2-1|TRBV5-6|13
ASSKSGTPSNEQF
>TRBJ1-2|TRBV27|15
ASSLLGSGTDLSGYT
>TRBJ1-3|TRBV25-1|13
ASSDLRDNGNTIY
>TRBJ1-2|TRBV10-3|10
ASSRDSYGYT
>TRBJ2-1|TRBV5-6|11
ASSLERGLEQF
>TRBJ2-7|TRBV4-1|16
ASSQGPSGQGSTYEQY
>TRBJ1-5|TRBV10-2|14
ASSPGGTGGNQPQH